The 14 T cell receptor beta chains below were found in one sample sequenced in a study of blood T cell repertoires in COVID-19. Profiling relied on immunoSEQ multiplex PCR, and the TCRdb table lists in-frame clones only, not all of them. The profile shows about 150,000 clones, roughly 86% of them singletons. The sequenced sample consisted of peripheral blood. These receptors originate from a man in his fifties or sixties with active or convalescent COVID-19.

The CDR3 DNA reads TGCAGCGCCTTGACAGGTATCGGAAACACCATATATTTT. Translated, it gives CSALTGIGNTIYF. This chain links TRBV29-1 with TRBJ1-3; D might be TRBD1 (6 bases). Germline assignment: CDR1 SQVTM and CDR2 ANQGSEA. Trimming stripped 7 bases from V and 4 bases from J, with 14 bases between. The CDR3 has 13 residues.

This rearrangement joins TRBV5-4 to TRBJ1-2, with TRBD1 matching 9 bases. This CDR3 has 17 residues. CDR1 and CDR2 from the germline V gene are SGHNT and YYREEE (reference sequence). Germline trimming cut 4 bases from V and 8 bases from J; bases unmatched to any gene: 18. CDR3: CASSALSLDRGRYGYTF. The CDR3 bases are TGTGCCAGCAGCGCCTTATCCCTGGACAGGGGACGGTACGGCTACACCTTC. Combining the CDR3 with reference TRBV5-4 and TRBJ1-2 gives the whole variable domain ETGVTQSPTHLIKTRGQQVTLRCSSQSGHNTVSWYQQALGQGPQFIFQYYREEENGRGNFPPRFSGLQFPNYSSELNVNALELDDSALYLCASSALSLDRGRYGYTFGSGTRLTVV.

The chain recombines TRBV5-4 with TRBJ2-5; TRBD1 aligns across 7 bases. CDR3 length: 14 residues. The ends lost 4 bases at V and 5 bases at J; junction bases unmatched: 8. Germline CDR1 is SGHNT and CDR2 is YYREEE (reference sequence). CDR3 amino acids: CASSPLTGAETQYF. CDR3 coding DNA: TGTGCCAGCAGCCCGTTAACAGGGGCGGAGACCCAGTACTTC.

The rearrangement joins TRBV5-4 to TRBJ1-4; 9 bases match TRBD1. The CDR3 contains 15 residues. Germline V gene data show CDR1 as SGHNT and CDR2 as YYREEE (reference sequence). J was trimmed by 8 bases and V by 4 bases; bases with no gene match: 9. CDR3 bases: TGTGCCAGCAGCACCACACAGGGGGCGGGGGAAAAACTGTTTTTT. The encoded protein is CASSTTQGAGEKLFF. Variable domain in full (rest from reference TRBV5-4 and TRBJ1-4): ETGVTQSPTHLIKTRGQQVTLRCSSQSGHNTVSWYQQALGQGPQFIFQYYREEENGRGNFPPRFSGLQFPNYSSELNVNALELDDSALYLCASSTTQGAGEKLFFGSGTQLSVL.

V is TRBV6-5 and J is TRBJ2-7; D uncertain. CDR3 length: 12 residues. Trimming removed 6 bases from V and 5 bases from J, with 11 bases in between. The germline gives CDR1 MNHEY, CDR2 SVGAGI. The CDR3 region is CASRSPVDEQYF. CDR3 nucleotides: TGTGCCAGCAGGTCCCCCGTCGACGAGCAGTACTTC.

This chain joins TRBV19 and TRBJ1-2; 7 bases line up with TRBD1. V was clipped by 7 bases and J by 7 bases; unmatched bases: 12. The germline CDR1 and CDR2 sequences are LNHDA and SQIVND (reference sequence). This CDR3 has 14 amino acids. Here the CDR3 reads CASTPGGSTSGYTF. CDR3 DNA: TGTGCCAGTACCCCAGGGGGGAGTACTTCTGGCTACACCTTC.

The chain couples TRBV20-1 to TRBJ2-3, with D perhaps TRBD2 (6 bases). Germline-derived CDR1 and CDR2 are DFQATT and SNEGSKA (reference sequence). The CDR3 runs 11 residues. V lost 5 bases to trimming and J lost 7 bases, with 10 bases between them. This chain's CDR3 is CSASRGNTQYF. The CDR3 DNA follows: TGCAGTGCTTCTCGGGGGAATACGCAGTATTTT.

The rearrangement joins TRBV15 to TRBJ2-2; no firm D call. V shed 1 base and J shed 1 base, with 7 bases lying between them. Germline V gene data show CDR1 as LNHNV and CDR2 as YYDKDF (reference sequence). The CDR3 loop spans 15 amino acids. This CDR3 reads CATSRGSGNTGELFF. CDR3 in DNA: TGTGCCACCAGCAGAGGTTCCGGGAACACCGGGGAGCTGTTTTTT.

V usage is TRBV3-1 (or the pseudogene TRBV3-2) and J usage is TRBJ2-3; a possible D gene is TRBD1 (6 bases). Germline CDR1 LGHDT, CDR2 YNNKEL (reference sequence). There are 16 residues in the CDR3. The germline V and J ends were trimmed by 0 bases and 0 bases, with 10 bases remaining between them. CDR3 in DNA: TGTGCCAGCAGCCAAGATGGACAGACTAGCACAGATACGCAGTATTTT. It codes for CASSQDGQTSTDTQYF.

This clone was seen a few times. A junction boundary mismatches the germline segment, possibly from a read error. The chain carries TRBV10-3 and TRBJ2-7; 8 bases fit TRBD1. This CDR3 is built from 15 residues. In germline, CDR1 is ENHRY, CDR2 SYGVKD. CDR3 nucleotide sequence: TGTGCCACCAGTGAGCGGACAGGGCATCCTAACGAGCAGTACTTC. It yields the protein CATSERTGHPNEQYF.

This clone was recorded a few times. The rearrangement links TRBV18 to TRBJ1-2; 8 positions agree with TRBD1. Germline V gene lookup returns CDR1 KGHSH and CDR2 LQKENI. V dropped 2 bases and J dropped 4; count of bases not matched to a gene: 6. The CDR3 covers 15 residues. Here the CDR3 DNA reads TGTGCCAGCTCACCAACCGGACAGGGCCTCTATGGCTACACCTTC. This sequence encodes CASSPTGQGLYGYTF.

The chain links TRBV19 to TRBJ1-1, with 7 bases that match TRBD1. Germline-derived CDR1 and CDR2 are LNHDA and SQIVND (reference sequence). The V and J ends lost 4 bases and 4 bases, in that order; junction bases with no gene match: 3. This CDR3 comprises 13 residues. DNA for the CDR3: TGTGCCAGTAGTAAAAGGGGGCTCACTGAAGCTTTCTTT. Translated, it gives CASSKRGLTEAFF.

The rearrangement uses TRBV24-1 and TRBJ2-7, with D perhaps matching TRBD2 (5 bases). Germline V gives CDR1 KGHDR, CDR2 SFDVKD. This CDR3 comprises 15 residues. Trimming stripped 10 bases from V and 4 bases from J, with 22 bases between. The CDR3 region has the DNA TGTGCCACTTTTACCCTAGTAGGGAGCGGATACGAGCAGTACTTC. Protein: CATFTLVGSGYEQYF.

This clone was detected once. This chain links TRBV6-6 with TRBJ1-4; 8 nucleotides match TRBD1. CDR1 is MNHNY and CDR2 is SVGAGI in the germline V gene (reference sequence). The CDR3 totals 14 residues. V shed 7 bases and J 8 bases; nucleotides not matched to a gene: 9. CDR3 protein: CASTKDRGGEKLFF. CDR3 DNA: TGTGCCAGCACTAAAGACAGGGGTGGGGAAAAACTGTTTTTT.